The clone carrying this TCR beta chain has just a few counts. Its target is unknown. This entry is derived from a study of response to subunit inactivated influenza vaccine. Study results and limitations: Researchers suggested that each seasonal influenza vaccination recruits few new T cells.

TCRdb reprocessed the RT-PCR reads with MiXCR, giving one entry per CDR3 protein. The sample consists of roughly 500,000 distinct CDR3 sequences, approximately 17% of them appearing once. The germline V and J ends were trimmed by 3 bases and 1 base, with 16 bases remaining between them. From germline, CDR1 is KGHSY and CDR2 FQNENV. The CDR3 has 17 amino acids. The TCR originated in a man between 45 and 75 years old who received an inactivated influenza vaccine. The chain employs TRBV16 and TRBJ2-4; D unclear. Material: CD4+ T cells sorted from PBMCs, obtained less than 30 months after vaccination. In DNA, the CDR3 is TGTGCCAGCAGCCATGAGGTCCTGGGAATGGCCAAAAACATTCAGTACTTC. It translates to CASSHEVLGMAKNIQYF.